The rows below give T cell receptor beta chains drawn from one sample of a study of blood T cell repertoires in COVID-19. The repertoire was sequenced with immunoSEQ multiplex PCR; TCRdb's copy has only in-frame clones and lacks some. The sample lists about 89,000 clones, approximately 88% occurring once. Sequenced material: peripheral blood. These receptors were collected from a man aged 60 to 69 with acute or convalescent COVID-19. Both conserved end residues are part of each CDR3. D genes are given only for firm matches. Clone size is shown for a subset of rows, as once, few, many or a class of expanded clone.

V gene	D gene	J gene	CDR3 length	clone size	CDR3 DNA	CDR3 protein
TRBV14	TRBD2	TRBJ2-1	17	.	TGTGCCAGCAGCCAAGGTCTGATAGCGGGAGGGCCAGAGGAGCAGTTCTTC	CASSQGLIAGGPEEQFF
TRBV2	.	TRBJ2-1	11	.	TGTGCCAGCAGGTACAACAATGAGCAGTTCTTC	CASRYNNEQFF
TRBV5-1	TRBD1	TRBJ1-2	16	.	TGCGCCAGCAGCTTAGACAGGGGGGAAACTAACTATGGCTACACCTTC	CASSLDRGETNYGYTF
TRBV29-1	TRBD2	TRBJ2-7	14	.	TGCAGCGTTGAAGGTGAGACTAGCGGCTACGAGCAGTACTTC	CSVEGETSGYEQYF
TRBV6-1	TRBD1	TRBJ1-2	15	.	TGTGCCAGCAGTGAATCTACTCGACAGGGGGTAGGCTACACCTTC	CASSESTRQGVGYTF
TRBV2	TRBD2	TRBJ2-1	14	few	TGTGCCAGCCAACTAGCGGGGGCCTACAATGAGCAGTTCTTC	CASQLAGAYNEQFF
TRBV5-4	.	TRBJ1-1	14	.	TGTGCCAGCAGCACAAACAACAGGGTTGGAGAAGCTTTCTTT	CASSTNNRVGEAFF
TRBV12-5	.	TRBJ1-3	13	.	TGTGCTAGTGGGCCGGGAACTGGAAACACCATATATTTT	CASGPGTGNTIYF
TRBV7-9	.	TRBJ1-4	14	.	TGTGCCAGCAGCTTGGGGGGTGGAAATGAAAAACTGTTTTTT	CASSLGGGNEKLFF
TRBV27	.	TRBJ2-3	19	.	TGTGCCAGCAGCGCGAGGCCACTAGCAGTCTCCTGGGGCACAGATACGCAGTATTTT	CASSARPLAVSWGTDTQYF
TRBV7-9	.	TRBJ2-2	15	.	TGTGCCAGCAGCTTAGGGCAGACACTGGGCGGGGAGCTGTTTTTT	CASSLGQTLGGELFF
TRBV7-9	TRBD2	TRBJ2-3	17	.	TGTGCCAGCAGCTTCAAAGCTAGCGGGAGATCGGCAGATACGCAGTATTTT	CASSFKASGRSADTQYF
TRBV24-1	TRBD1	TRBJ2-7	16	.	TGTGCCACCAGTGATTCGGGACAGGGGACCTCCTACGAGCAGTACTTC	CATSDSGQGTSYEQYF
TRBV5-1	TRBD1	TRBJ1-2	14	.	TGCGCCACCTCCGGGACAGGGGGCAACTATGGCTACACCTTC	CATSGTGGNYGYTF
TRBV7-2	TRBD2	TRBJ2-7	15	.	TGTGCCAGTACTAGCGGGGGAGGTTTTTTTGGAGAGCAGTACTTC	CASTSGGGFFGEQYF
TRBV7-3	.	TRBJ2-5	15	.	TGTGCCAGCAGCCCCCGAGGAGGGACGGAAGAGACCCAGTACTTC	CASSPRGGTEETQYF
TRBV24-1	TRBD1	TRBJ2-5	15	.	TGTGCCACCAGTGAGGGGGACAGGGGGGGAGAGACCCAGTACTTC	CATSEGDRGGETQYF
TRBV24-1	.	TRBJ1-2	14	.	TGTGCCACCAGTGAGGCAGGGGCTAACTATGGCTACACCTTC	CATSEAGANYGYTF
TRBV9	TRBD1	TRBJ1-6	14	.	TGTGCCAGCAGCGTTACAGGGGTTAATTCACCCCTCCACTTT	CASSVTGVNSPLHF
TRBV5-6	TRBD1	TRBJ2-4	17	.	TGTGCCAGCAGCCCAACCGGGACAGGGGGGCGGGAGGACATTCAGTACTTC	CASSPTGTGGREDIQYF
TRBV7-9	.	TRBJ1-1	15	.	TGTGCCAGCTTTCGGCCCCCAGGGTTCAACACTGAAGCTTTCTTT	CASFRPPGFNTEAFF
TRBV3-1/TRBV3-2	.	TRBJ1-2	13	.	TGTGCCAGCAGCCTCGGGACATTGCATGGCTACACCTTC	CASSLGTLHGYTF
TRBV10-1	TRBD2	TRBJ2-3	15	.	TGCGCCAGCAGTAAAGCGGGAGGCAACACAGATACGCAGTATTTT	CASSKAGGNTDTQYF
TRBV5-1	TRBD2	TRBJ2-7	17	.	TGCGCCAGCAGCTTGGGTCTAGCGGGGGCCAGCTCCTACGAGCAGTACTTC	CASSLGLAGASSYEQYF
TRBV5-1	.	TRBJ2-5	13	once	TGCGCCAGCAGCATTGAAGCCCAAGAGACCCAGTACTTC	CASSIEAQETQYF
TRBV5-1	TRBD1	TRBJ1-3	15	.	TGCGCCAGCCGACAAGGGACAGGGGGTGGAAACACCATATATTTT	CASRQGTGGGNTIYF
TRBV14	.	TRBJ2-3	13	.	TGTGCCAGCAGCCAAGACGGTCCCTCGACGCAGTATTTT	CASSQDGPSTQYF
TRBV24-1	.	TRBJ1-2	13	.	TGTGCCACCAGTGATTTAGTCGGCTATGGCTACACCTTC	CATSDLVGYGYTF
TRBV6-2/TRBV6-3	TRBD1	TRBJ1-3	14	.	TGTGCCAGCAGTTCGGGACAGGGGATAAACACCATATATTTT	CASSSGQGINTIYF
TRBV6-5	.	TRBJ2-7	13	.	TGTGCCAGCCGGCGGGGTTCTTCCTACGAGCAGTACTTC	CASRRGSSYEQYF
TRBV5-1	TRBD1	TRBJ1-6	15	once	TGCGCCAGCAGCCCCGGGACAGGGATGAATTCACCCCTCCACTTT	CASSPGTGMNSPLHF
TRBV9	.	TRBJ1-2	12	.	TGTGCCAGCAGCGTCCAGGGAGGTGGCTACACCTTC	CASSVQGGGYTF
TRBV9	.	TRBJ2-7	14	.	TGTGCCAGCAGCGTAGTCGGGGATCCACTCGAGCAGTACTTC	CASSVVGDPLEQYF
TRBV19	TRBD2	TRBJ2-7	14	once	TGTGCCAGTAGTGAAAGCGGGAACTCCTACGAGCAGTACTTC	CASSESGNSYEQYF
TRBV11-2	TRBD2	TRBJ2-1	15	.	TGTGCCAGCAGCTTCGGGGTAGCGGGCAACAATGAGCAGTTCTTC	CASSFGVAGNNEQFF
TRBV14	TRBD2	TRBJ2-3	18	once	TGTGCCAGCAGCCATCGGACTAGCGGGGTAGCAAGCACAGATACGCAGTATTTT	CASSHRTSGVASTDTQYF
TRBV5-1	TRBD1	TRBJ2-1	15	.	TGCGCCAGCAGCAATTCCGGGACAGGGTGGAATGAGCAGTTCTTC	CASSNSGTGWNEQFF
TRBV4-2	.	TRBJ1-3	15	.	TGTGCCAGCAGCCAGATACAGGTTACTGGAAACACCATATATTTT	CASSQIQVTGNTIYF
TRBV6-5	.	TRBJ2-1	15	.	TGTGCCAGCAGAGGGTCAGTAGGGGGTTACAATGAGCAGTTCTTC	CASRGSVGGYNEQFF
TRBV10-3	.	TRBJ2-3	15	.	TGTGCCATCAGTGAGTCCCACAGGGGCACAGATACGCAGTATTTT	CAISESHRGTDTQYF